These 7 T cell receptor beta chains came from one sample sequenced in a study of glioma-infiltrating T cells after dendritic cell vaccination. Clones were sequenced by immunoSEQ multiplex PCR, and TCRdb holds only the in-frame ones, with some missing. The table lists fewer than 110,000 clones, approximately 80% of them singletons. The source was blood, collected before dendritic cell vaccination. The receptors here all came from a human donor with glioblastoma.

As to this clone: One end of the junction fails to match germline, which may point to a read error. The CDR3 protein is CASSLGTGPYEQCF. DNA of the CDR3: TGTGCCAGCAGCTTAGGGACAGGCCCCTACGAGCAGTGCTTC. The J gene is TRBJ2-7, the V gene TRBV7-2; 7 bases map to TRBD1. Looked up from germline, CDR1 is SGHTA and CDR2 is FQGNSA. The CDR3 loop spans 14 amino acids.

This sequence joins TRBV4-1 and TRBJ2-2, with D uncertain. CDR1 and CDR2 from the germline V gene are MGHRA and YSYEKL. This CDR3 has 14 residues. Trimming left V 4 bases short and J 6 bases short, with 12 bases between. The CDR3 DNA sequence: TGCGCCAGCAGCCGGAGCGCTAATCCCGGGGAGCTGTTTTTT. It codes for CASSRSANPGELFF.

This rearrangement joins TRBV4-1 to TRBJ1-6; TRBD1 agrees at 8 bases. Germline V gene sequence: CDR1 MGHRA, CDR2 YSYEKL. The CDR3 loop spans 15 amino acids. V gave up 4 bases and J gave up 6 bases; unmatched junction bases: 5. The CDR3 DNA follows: TGCGCCAGCAGCCCGGAGACAGGGGTTAATTCACCCCTCCACTTT. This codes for CASSPETGVNSPLHF.

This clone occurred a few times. As DNA, the CDR3 is TGCGCCAGCAGTGCAGGGATGAACTACGAGCAGTACTTC. The encoded protein is CASSAGMNYEQYF. This chain links TRBV10-1 with TRBJ2-7; the D gene is possibly TRBD1 (5 bases). CDR1 and CDR2 (germline): WNHNN, SYGVQD (reference sequence). The V gene lost 4 bases and the J gene lost 3 bases, with 10 bases spanning the gap. The CDR3 is 13 residues long.

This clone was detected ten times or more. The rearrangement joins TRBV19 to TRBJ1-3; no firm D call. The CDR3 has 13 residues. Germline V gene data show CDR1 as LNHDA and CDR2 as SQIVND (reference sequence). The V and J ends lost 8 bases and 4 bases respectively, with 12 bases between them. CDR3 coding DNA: TGTGCCAGTCGAGGCCCGGGGGGAAACACCATATATTTT. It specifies CASRGPGGNTIYF.

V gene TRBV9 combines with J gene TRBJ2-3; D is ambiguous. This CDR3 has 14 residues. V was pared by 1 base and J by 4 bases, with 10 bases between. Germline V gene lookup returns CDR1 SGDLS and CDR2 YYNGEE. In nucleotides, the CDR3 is TGTGCCAGCAGCGTAATCCGAGGAGCAGATACGCAGTATTTT. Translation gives CASSVIRGADTQYF.

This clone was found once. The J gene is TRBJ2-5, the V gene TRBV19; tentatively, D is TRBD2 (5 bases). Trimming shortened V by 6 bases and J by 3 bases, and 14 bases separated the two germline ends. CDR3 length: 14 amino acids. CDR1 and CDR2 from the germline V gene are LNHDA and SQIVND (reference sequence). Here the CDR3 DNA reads TGTGCCAGTAGGGAGTGGGGAGAGGAAGAGACCCAGTACTTC. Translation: CASREWGEEETQYF.